The source of this T cell receptor beta chain is a study of T-cell reconstitution after alpha-beta-depleted transplantation in children. Findings and limits, study-wide: Reportedly, alpha-beta T cells present about two months post-transplant originated from several hundred expanded clones of graft origin. From newly produced T cells came most of the T-cell counts and diversity one year after transplant. The origin of high day-60 TCRbeta diversity in some patients lay in surviving recipient T cells and thymic progenitors.

Unique molecular identifiers were incorporated when the TCRbeta library was constructed. Using its own MiXCR run on the PCR reads, TCRdb lists one record per CDR3 protein. Among around 500,000 distinct CDR3 sequences listed, about 23% were seen once. The CDR3 spans 14 residues. Germline CDR1 and CDR2: DFQATT and SNEGSKA (reference sequence). Trimming left V 4 bases short and J 4 bases short, with 14 bases between. This clonotype was seen repeatedly, ten times or more. What it recognizes is unknown. The rearrangement joins TRBV20-1 to TRBJ1-3; no clear D gene. Sequenced here: PBMCs, mostly from graft donor cells, sampled 360 days after TCRalphabeta/CD19-depleted stem cell transplant. This sequence originates from a boy under two years old who had a stem cell transplant for acute myeloid leukemia, so the T cells may come from the graft donor. This CDR3 is CSATPLGFGNTIYF. CDR3 sequence (DNA): TGCAGTGCTACCCCCCTGGGGTTCGGAAACACCATATATTTT.